The 5 T cell receptor beta chains below were found in one sample sequenced in a study of shared clonotypes between healthy human individuals. Measured with immunoSEQ multiplex PCR; TCRdb has only the in-frame clones, and not every one. The sample carries about a million clones, under 80% recorded once. The sequencing input was memory CD4+ T cells sorted from blood. Subset: CD45RA-negative fraction. Every receptor here comes from a man in his late teens or twenties in good health.

This clone was seen many times. V and J are TRBV27 and TRBJ1-6; tentative D call: TRBD1 (5 bases). This CDR3 comprises 14 residues. The germline V gene has CDR1 MNHEY and CDR2 SMNVEV (reference sequence). V dropped 8 bases and J dropped 9 bases, with 17 bases sitting between them. The DNA of the CDR3 is TGTGCCAGCTCTAGAGGGGAGAATGGTTCACCCCTCCACTTT. Protein: CASSRGENGSPLHF.

This clone has more than one count but fewer than ten. The V call is TRBV10-1, the J call TRBJ1-5; D remains ambiguous. Germline values: CDR1 WNHNN, CDR2 SYGVQD (reference sequence). The CDR3 spans 13 residues. With 3 bases removed from V and 6 bases from J, the gap between germline ends came to 9 bases. CDR3 sequence: CASSETGAQPQHF. DNA of the CDR3: TGCGCCAGCAGTGAAACGGGCGCTCAGCCCCAGCATTTT.

Only a few counts were recorded for this clone. The chain carries TRBV7-3 and TRBJ1-2; 9 bases map to TRBD1. Unmatched junction bases numbered 4, after V lost 8 bases and J lost 0 bases. Per germline, CDR1 SGHTA and CDR2 FQGTGA. This CDR3 is built from 14 residues. CDR3 amino acids: CASGTGGSNYGYTF. The CDR3 DNA is TGTGCCAGCGGCACAGGGGGCTCTAACTATGGCTACACCTTC.

The chain uses TRBV6-5 and TRBJ2-2; D unclear. The ends were cut back, 4 bases at V and 9 bases at J, with 9 bases in the middle. The CDR3 covers 12 residues. CDR1 and CDR2 from the germline V gene are MNHEY and SVGAGI. This CDR3 is CASSSRTRELFF. Here the CDR3 DNA reads TGTGCCAGCAGTTCCCGCACTCGGGAGCTGTTTTTT.

This chain connects TRBV19 to TRBJ2-5; perhaps TRBD2 as D (5 bases). Trimming shortened V by 3 bases and J by 0 bases, and 11 bases separated the two germline ends. The germline CDR1 and CDR2 sequences are LNHDA and SQIVND (reference sequence). The CDR3 covers 15 residues. The CDR3 DNA reads as TGTGCCAGTAGTATGGGTCAGCGGTACCAAGAGACCCAGTACTTC. This gives the protein CASSMGQRYQETQYF.